This is a list of T cell receptor beta chains from one sample in a study of blood T cell repertoires in COVID-19. TCRdb's copy holds only in-frame clones and misses some; the assay was immunoSEQ multiplex PCR. The table lists roughly 51,000 clones, just over 90% of them singletons. The sample was peripheral blood. The receptors were gathered from a man aged 65 to 85 with acute or convalescent COVID-19. Each CDR3 is given with its conserved first and last residue. A D gene is named only where the DNA matches it firmly. Expanded clones get a size class; other rows say once, few or many, or leave the size out.

clone_size j_call d_call v_call cdr3_aa cdr3_nt
- TRBJ1-1 - TRBV3-1/TRBV3-2 CASSQDSGEPNTEAFF TGTGCCAGCAGCCAAGATTCAGGGGAACCCAACACTGAAGCTTTCTTT
- TRBJ2-7 TRBD1 TRBV18 CASSPRQGAYEQYF TGTGCCAGCTCACCACGACAGGGGGCCTACGAGCAGTACTTC
once TRBJ1-5 - TRBV6-2/TRBV6-3 CASSYGQAGAPNQPQHF TGTGCCAGCAGTTACGGGCAAGCAGGGGCTCCTAATCAGCCCCAGCATTTT
- TRBJ1-3 - TRBV11-2 CASSLAGISGNTIYF TGTGCCAGCAGCTTAGCAGGGATCTCTGGAAACACCATATATTTT
- TRBJ2-7 - TRBV11-2 CASSLVRYEQYF TGTGCCAGCAGCTTAGTTCGCTACGAGCAGTACTTC
- TRBJ2-2 TRBD2 TRBV4-1 CASSQDPLAAPNTGELFF TGCGCCAGCAGCCAAGACCCACTAGCGGCGCCGAACACCGGGGAGCTGTTTTTT
- TRBJ1-5 - TRBV10-3 CAISDENQPQHF TGTGCCATCAGTGACGAGAACCAGCCCCAGCATTTT
- TRBJ1-2 TRBD1 TRBV19 CASRTGVGGYTF TGTGCCAGTCGCACAGGGGTAGGAGGCTACACCTTC
- TRBJ2-7 - TRBV27 CASSFGQPYEQYF TGTGCCAGCAGTTTCGGACAGCCCTACGAGCAGTACTTC
few TRBJ1-2 TRBD1 TRBV18 CASSVTGGASPGYTF TGTGCCAGCTCAGTAACAGGGGGCGCGTCTCCTGGCTACACCTTC
- TRBJ1-2 - TRBV27 CASSPYRVNYGYTF TGTGCCAGCAGCCCCTACCGGGTTAACTATGGCTACACCTTC
- TRBJ2-5 - TRBV20-1 CSAALVGTQYF TGCAGTGCAGCCCTTGTCGGGACCCAGTACTTC
- TRBJ1-2 - TRBV28 CASSLRTDGGYTF TGTGCCAGCAGTTTAAGGACAGACGGTGGCTACACCTTC
- TRBJ1-6 - TRBV6-5 CASSYRTYNSPLHF TGTGCCAGCAGTTACAGGACTTATAATTCACCCCTCCACTTT
- TRBJ1-1 TRBD1 TRBV27 CASSTSGTGSTEAFF TGTGCCAGCAGTACCTCCGGGACAGGGTCCACTGAAGCTTTCTTT
- TRBJ2-2 - TRBV6-2/TRBV6-3 CASSYSARRGELFF TGTGCCAGCAGTTACTCGGCCCGGCGGGGGGAGCTGTTTTTT
- TRBJ1-5 - TRBV28 CASSFGGVTWQPQHF TGTGCCAGCAGTTTCGGAGGGGTGACTTGGCAGCCCCAGCATTTT
once TRBJ1-4 - TRBV19 CASTGLGEKLFF TGTGCCAGTACGGGATTAGGGGAAAAACTGTTTTTT
- TRBJ1-2 - TRBV3-1/TRBV3-2 CASSQDWEAGRYGYTF TGTGCCAGCAGCCAAGATTGGGAGGCGGGCCGCTATGGCTACACCTTC
- TRBJ1-5 TRBD1 TRBV19 CASQGVHGPTTNQPQHF TGTGCCAGTCAGGGGGTCCACGGACCTACGACTAATCAGCCCCAGCATTTT
- TRBJ2-7 TRBD1 TRBV30 CAWSVPRTGVSYEQYF TGTGCCTGGAGTGTACCACGGACAGGGGTCAGCTACGAGCAGTACTTC
- TRBJ2-7 TRBD1 TRBV6-2/TRBV6-3 CASSLGTARGYEQYF TGTGCCAGCAGTTTAGGGACAGCCCGTGGATACGAGCAGTACTTC
- TRBJ1-5 - TRBV2 CASSEARLNAQPQHF TGTGCCAGCAGTGAAGCGCGGCTAAACGCCCAGCCCCAGCATTTT
- TRBJ1-5 - TRBV4-1 CASSQTITRGNQPQHF TGCGCCAGCAGCCAAACTATCACCCGGGGAAATCAGCCCCAGCATTTT
- TRBJ1-4 - TRBV24-1 CATSDPLTAPNEKLFF TGTGCCACCAGTGACCCACTGACAGCCCCTAATGAAAAACTGTTTTTT
- TRBJ1-4 TRBD1 TRBV7-8 CASSWPGTGNEKLFF TGTGCCAGCAGCTGGCCCGGGACAGGGAACGAAAAACTGTTTTTT
- TRBJ1-1 TRBD1 TRBV18 CASSPFTGGMNTEAFF TGTGCCAGCTCACCATTTACAGGGGGGATGAACACTGAAGCTTTCTTT
- TRBJ1-1 TRBD1 TRBV6-2/TRBV6-3 CASRYDRGITEAFF TGTGCCAGCAGATACGACAGGGGGATCACTGAAGCTTTCTTT
- TRBJ2-1 TRBD2 TRBV14 CASSQAGGAGNEQFF TGTGCCAGCAGCCAAGCGGGGGGGGCCGGCAATGAGCAGTTCTTC
- TRBJ2-2 TRBD1 TRBV18 CASSTGQGETGELFF TGTGCCAGCTCAACAGGACAGGGTGAGACCGGGGAGCTGTTTTTT
- TRBJ2-7 TRBD2 TRBV27 CASKASGGRRQYF TGTGCCAGCAAGGCTAGCGGGGGCCGTCGGCAGTACTTC
- TRBJ1-1 - TRBV5-1 CASSLAAQVGMNTEAFF TGCGCCAGCAGCTTGGCTGCCCAGGTCGGCATGAACACTGAAGCTTTCTTT
- TRBJ1-1 TRBD1 TRBV5-4 CASSLWDRGTEAFF TGTGCCAGCAGCTTATGGGACAGGGGGACTGAAGCTTTCTTT
few TRBJ1-2 TRBD1 TRBV7-2 CASSPAGDSFYGYTF TGTGCCAGCAGCCCGGCCGGGGACAGCTTCTATGGCTACACCTTC
- TRBJ2-5 - TRBV3-1/TRBV3-2 CASSQELANKGETQYF TGTGCCAGCAGCCAAGAACTAGCCAATAAAGGGGAGACCCAGTACTTC
- TRBJ1-1 TRBD1 TRBV6-1 CASSDIGTGLLREAFF TGTGCCAGCAGTGATATAGGGACAGGGCTCCTGAGGGAAGCTTTCTTT
- TRBJ1-1 TRBD1 TRBV3-1/TRBV3-2 CASTYRGSVEAFF TGTGCCAGCACCTACAGGGGAAGTGTTGAAGCTTTCTTT
- TRBJ1-2 TRBD1 TRBV7-2 CASSLEGAGGGYGYTF TGTGCCAGCAGCTTAGAAGGTGCAGGGGGCGGCTATGGCTACACCTTC
once TRBJ1-4 - TRBV4-3 CASSQHLTGTNEKLFF TGCGCCAGCAGCCAACACCTGACAGGTACTAATGAAAAACTGTTTTTT
- TRBJ2-7 TRBD1 TRBV6-2/TRBV6-3 CASSYSKGTGRLYEQYF TGTGCCAGCAGTTACTCGAAGGGGACAGGCCGTCTCTACGAGCAGTACTTC
- TRBJ2-3 - TRBV5-4 CASSSWAEDTQYF TGTGCCAGCAGCTCCTGGGCTGAGGATACGCAGTATTTT
- TRBJ2-2 - TRBV19 CASSIGRGKVGTGELFF TGTGCCAGTAGTATAGGTAGGGGGAAGGTGGGCACCGGGGAGCTGTTTTTT
- TRBJ1-2 - TRBV5-8 CASSAVFEDYGYTF TGTGCCAGCAGCGCAGTCTTCGAAGACTATGGCTACACCTTC
- TRBJ2-3 TRBD1 TRBV9 CASSVVPGQETDTQYF TGTGCCAGCAGCGTAGTCCCGGGACAGGAGACAGATACGCAGTATTTT
- TRBJ1-2 - TRBV11-2 CASSLTRGANYGYTF TGTGCCAGCAGCTTAACCCGGGGAGCTAACTATGGCTACACCTTC
- TRBJ2-5 TRBD2 TRBV9 CASSSRGGRQGETQYF TGTGCCAGCAGCTCCCGGGGGGGGCGCCAAGGGGAGACCCAGTACTTC
- TRBJ2-4 - TRBV28 CASSIAGGAKNIQYF TGTGCCAGCAGTATCGCAGGGGGGGCCAAAAACATTCAGTACTTC
once TRBJ2-7 - TRBV21-1 CASSYRQAVGHEQYF TGTGCCAGCAGCTATCGACAGGCGGTTGGGCACGAGCAGTACTTC
- TRBJ1-3 - TRBV12-3/TRBV12-4 CASSTGNTIYF TGTGCCAGTTCCACTGGAAACACCATATATTTT
- TRBJ1-1 - TRBV15 CATSRVGHYTEAFF TGTGCCACCAGCAGAGTGGGGCACTACACTGAAGCTTTCTTT
- TRBJ1-2 - TRBV5-4 CASSSGDYGYTF TGTGCCAGCAGCTCGGGGGACTATGGCTACACCTTC
- TRBJ1-5 - TRBV7-9 CASSRREGPQHF TGTGCCAGCAGTCGGCGGGAGGGGCCCCAGCATTTT
- TRBJ2-5 TRBD2 TRBV5-6 CASSSILAGAINIQETQYF TGTGCCAGCAGCTCCATACTAGCGGGGGCCATCAATATTCAAGAGACCCAGTACTTC
once TRBJ2-1 TRBD2 TRBV29-1 CSVGTRLNEQFF TGCAGCGTGGGGACTAGACTCAATGAGCAGTTCTTC